Included here is one TCR beta chain sequence, with context. Its antigen is as yet unknown. From the reads, TCRdb called clonotypes with MiXCR, one entry per CDR3 protein. Of about 740,000 distinct CDR3 sequences detected, 35% appear once; the ten largest clones hold 2.5% to 3.5%. The CDR3 has 14 amino acids. J gave up 5 bases and V 7 bases, and 4 bases lay outside the gene matches. Germline lookup yields CDR1 MNHNS and CDR2 SASEGT. The data were obtained in a study of T cell repertoires in cytomegalovirus infection. About the research overall: The public TCR beta signatures pointed to both CMV infection and matching HLA type. Study-level findings and limits: Cumulative public TCR beta family frequency identified carriers of CMV plus the relevant HLA.

The material sequenced was PBMCs. The origin of this receptor is a human donor in good health (CMV status not recorded). Some clones in this sample may be carry-over from other donors' samples. The rearrangement joins TRBV6-1 to TRBJ2-3, with 12 bases aligning to TRBD2. CDR3 DNA sequence: TGTGCCAGCACTCGACTAGCGGGGGTAGATACGCAGTATTTT. It specifies CASTRLAGVDTQYF.